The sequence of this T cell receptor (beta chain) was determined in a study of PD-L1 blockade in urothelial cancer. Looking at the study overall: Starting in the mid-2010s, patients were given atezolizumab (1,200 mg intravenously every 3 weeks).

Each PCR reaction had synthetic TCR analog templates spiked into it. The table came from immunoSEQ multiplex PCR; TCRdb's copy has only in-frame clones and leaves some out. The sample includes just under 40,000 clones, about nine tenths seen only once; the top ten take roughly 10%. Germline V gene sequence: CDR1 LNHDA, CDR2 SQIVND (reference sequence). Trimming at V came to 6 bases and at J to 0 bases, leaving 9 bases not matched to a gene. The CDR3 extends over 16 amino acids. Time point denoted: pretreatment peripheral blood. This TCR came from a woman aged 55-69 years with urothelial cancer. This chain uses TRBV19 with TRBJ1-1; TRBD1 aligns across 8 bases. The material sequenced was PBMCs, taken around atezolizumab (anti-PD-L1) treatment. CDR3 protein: CASRRRQGQLNTEAFF. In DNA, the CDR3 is TGTGCCAGTAGAAGGAGACAGGGGCAATTGAACACTGAAGCTTTCTTT.